This TCR beta chain was captured in a study of T cell responses to AZD1222 COVID-19 vaccine. There are 16 residues in the CDR3. V lost 0 bases to trimming and J lost 3 bases; unmatched junction nucleotides: 4. The germline V gene has CDR1 SGHRS and CDR2 YFSETQ. This clone was seen a handful of times. The table came from immunoSEQ multiplex PCR; TCRdb's copy has only in-frame clones and leaves some out. This table has 130,000 or so clones, about 90% appearing once. The input for sequencing was peripheral blood, taken 28 days after the second dose of the MenACWY control vaccine. This sequence joins TRBV5-1 and TRBJ2-2; 8 bases agree with TRBD1. The receptor comes from an adult who received the MenACWY meningococcal vaccine as a control. The CDR3 reads CASSLDGQGYTGELFF. As DNA, the CDR3 is TGCGCCAGCAGCTTGGACGGACAGGGTTACACCGGGGAGCTGTTTTTT. Using reference TRBV5-1 and TRBJ2-2 for the parts outside the CDR3, the full variable domain is KAGVTQTPRYLIKTRGQQVTLSCSPISGHRSVSWYQQTPGQGLQFLFEYFSETQRNKGNFPGRFSGRQFSNSRSEMNVSTLELGDSALYLCASSLDGQGYTGELFFGEGSRLTVL.